This note documents a single T cell receptor beta chain sequence. The CDR3 is 15 residues long. Trimming took off 7 bases at V and 4 bases at J, with 14 bases between the two ends. Germline loops: CDR1 SNHLY, CDR2 FYNNEI. Generated by immunoSEQ multiplex PCR, the TCRdb table keeps only in-frame clones and is missing some. The sample has about 57,000 clones, around 80% seen once. The sample belongs to a study of blood T cell repertoires in COVID-19. The receptor's source is a woman older than 75 with acute or convalescent COVID-19. The specimen sequenced was peripheral blood. The chain couples TRBV2 to TRBJ1-6, with D perhaps TRBD1 (6 bases). In DNA form, the CDR3 reads TGTGCCAGCATAAACCGGGACACGTATAATTCACCCCTCCACTTT. Translation: CASINRDTYNSPLHF.